The clone carrying this T cell receptor beta chain was observed a handful of times. The data stem from a study of blood T cells in healthy people across ages. The V and J ends lost 6 bases and 10 bases respectively, with 14 bases between them. The germline V gene encodes CDR1 MNHNS and CDR2 SASEGT. This CDR3 is built from 12 residues. Isolation yielded PBMCs, at least 7 million per sample, in every case. The authors ran a second PCR of 7 to 11 cycles using a sample-barcoded 5' primer and a J-beta primer mix. TCRdb re-derived calls from the 5' RACE reads in MiXCR, one entry per CDR3 protein. The repertoire has some 1.7 million distinct CDR3 sequences, 28% of them found once; the top ten carry over 7%.

The chain joins TRBV6-1 to TRBJ2-3; tentative D call: TRBD1 (6 bases). The clonotype comes from a woman under 40 in good health. The sequencing input was blood. The CDR3, as DNA: TGTGCCAGCAGCGTAACAGGGTGGGCGCAGTATTTT. It translates to CASSVTGWAQYF.